This entry lists 24 T cell receptor beta chains sequenced from one sample in a study of chemoradiotherapy in HPV16-positive cancers. The method was immunoSEQ multiplex PCR; TCRdb's version includes in-frame clones alone and lacks a portion of them. The data show around 40,000 clones, roughly three quarters seen once. Sequencing used blood, obtained from a patient who underwent chemoradiotherapy. These TCRs come from a human donor with HPV-associated anogenital cancer.

The chain employs TRBV5-6 and TRBJ1-4, with TRBD1 identical over 7 bases. With V trimmed by 4 bases and J by 5 bases, 5 bases remained unmatched. Germline V gene lookup returns CDR1 SGHDT and CDR2 YYEEEE. The CDR3 runs 14 residues. The CDR3 is CASSRDSPNEKLFF. In DNA form, the CDR3 reads TGTGCCAGCAGCCGGGACAGCCCAAATGAAAAACTGTTTTTT. Supplemented by reference TRBV5-6 and TRBJ1-4, the full variable domain reads DAGVTQSPTHLIKTRGQQVTLRCSPKSGHDTVSWYQQALGQGPQFIFQYYEEEERQRGNFPDRFSGHQFPNYSSELNVNALLLGDSALYLCASSRDSPNEKLFFGSGTQLSVL.

V and J are TRBV29-1 and TRBJ2-1; 10 bases fit TRBD1. This CDR3 contains 14 residues. Germline V lookup: CDR1 SQVTM, CDR2 ANQGSEA. V gave up 6 bases and J gave up 8 bases; unmatched junction bases: 10. The CDR3 region has the DNA TGCAGCGTCGGATCGGGACAGGGGTACTATGAGCAGTTCTTC. Its translation is CSVGSGQGYYEQFF.

The V call is TRBV29-1, the J call TRBJ1-1; D ambiguous. The germline gives CDR1 SQVTM, CDR2 ANQGSEA. The V end was cut by 3 bases, the J end by 3 bases, with 8 bases between. The CDR3 totals 12 residues. The CDR3 loop is CSVDYRYTEAFF. The CDR3, as DNA: TGCAGCGTTGACTACAGATACACTGAAGCTTTCTTT.

The sample holds a few counts of this clone. The V and J genes are TRBV15 and TRBJ2-7; no definite D call. The germline CDR1 and CDR2 sequences are LNHNV and YYDKDF (reference sequence). Trimming took 0 bases from V and 3 from J, leaving 6 bases between them. The CDR3 is 13 amino acids. The CDR3 coding sequence is TGTGCCACCAGCAGAGATAAGAACTACGAGCAGTACTTC. It is translated as CATSRDKNYEQYF.

CDR3 residues: CASSYRQASDTQYF. In DNA, the CDR3 is TGTGCCAGCAGTTACAGACAGGCTTCGGATACGCAGTATTTT. The genes are TRBV6-5 and TRBJ2-3, with D possibly matching TRBD1 (6 bases). The CDR3 totals 14 residues. Germline V gives CDR1 MNHEY, CDR2 SVGAGI. V was trimmed by 2 bases and J by 6 bases, leaving 12 bases between them.

Only a few counts were recorded for this clone. The rearrangement links TRBV29-1 to TRBJ2-2, with D hard to call. The V gene's germline CDR1 is SQVTM and CDR2 ANQGSEA. V was shortened by 1 base and J by 0 bases, with 9 bases between the two germline ends. The CDR3 runs 15 residues. In DNA form, the CDR3 reads TGCAGCGTTGAAGCTTGGGGTACGAACACCGGGGAGCTGTTTTTT. The encoded protein is CSVEAWGTNTGELFF.

The gene calls are TRBV7-9 and TRBJ1-6; 8 bases match TRBD1. The CDR3 length is 16 residues. Germline V lookup: CDR1 SEHNR, CDR2 FQNEAQ (reference sequence). After removal of 5 bases from V and 10 bases from J, the junction contained 13 bases not matched to a gene. This CDR3 is CASSTGRGTGQSPLHF. The DNA of the CDR3 is TGTGCCAGCAGCACAGGCCGGGGGACAGGTCAATCACCCCTCCACTTT.

V and J are TRBV4-3 and TRBJ1-2; 7 bases map to TRBD1. Trimming at V came to 0 bases and at J to 4 bases, leaving 5 bases not matched to a gene. This CDR3 has 15 residues. Germline-derived CDR1 and CDR2 are LGHNA and YSLEER. The CDR3 loop is CASSQDQAGGYGYTF. CDR3 nucleotide sequence: TGCGCCAGCAGCCAAGATCAAGCAGGGGGCTATGGCTACACCTTC.

This rearrangement joins TRBV27 to TRBJ2-5; D may be TRBD2 (5 bases). Germline loops: CDR1 MNHEY, CDR2 SMNVEV (reference sequence). The germline V and J ends were trimmed by 7 bases and 3 bases, with 12 bases remaining between them. There are 13 residues in the CDR3. CDR3 coding DNA: TGTGCCAGCAAGGGAGAACCCAAAGAGACCCAGTACTTC. The encoded protein is CASKGEPKETQYF.

The rearrangement links TRBV19 to TRBJ2-3; D is possibly TRBD2 (7 bases). Germline values: CDR1 LNHDA, CDR2 SQIVND (reference sequence). V was cut by 2 bases and J by 0 bases, with 12 bases left in between. The CDR3 spans 16 residues. The CDR3: CASSIPAGASTDTQYF. In DNA, the CDR3 is TGTGCCAGTAGTATACCGGCGGGGGCTAGCACAGATACGCAGTATTTT.

The chain recombines TRBV7-2 with TRBJ1-2, with D possibly TRBD1 on 6 matching bases. In germline, CDR1 is SGHTA, CDR2 FQGNSA. V lost 1 base and J 0 bases, leaving 9 bases between the germline ends. This CDR3 comprises 15 residues. CDR3 sequence: CASSLDRVSNYGYTF. DNA of the CDR3: TGTGCCAGCAGCTTAGACAGGGTGTCTAACTATGGCTACACCTTC.

The chain recombines TRBV4-1 with TRBJ2-1; D is unclear. CDR3 length: 16 residues. V lost 4 bases to trimming and J lost 8 bases, with 21 bases between them. From germline, CDR1 is MGHRA and CDR2 YSYEKL. The CDR3 protein is CASSLYPGGFRDEQFF. Here the CDR3 DNA reads TGCGCCAGCAGCCTATACCCCGGCGGTTTTAGAGATGAGCAGTTCTTC.

The rearrangement uses TRBV30 and TRBJ2-7; D call uncertain. Germline loops: CDR1 GTSNPN, CDR2 SVGIG (reference sequence). The V end was cut by 2 bases, the J end by 4 bases, with 6 bases between. The CDR3 has 11 amino acids. The CDR3: CAWSLNYEQYF. The CDR3 DNA reads TGTGCCTGGAGTTTAAATTACGAGCAGTACTTC.

The CDR3 region has the DNA TGTGCCAGCAGCTTGGATTTTCAGGACAGGGGACATGGCTACACCTTC. It encodes CASSLDFQDRGHGYTF. The chain carries TRBV5-4 and TRBJ1-2, with 9 bases fitting TRBD1. J was trimmed by 6 bases and V by 0 bases; bases with no gene match: 9. Per germline, CDR1 SGHNT and CDR2 YYREEE (reference sequence). The CDR3 sequence is 16 residues long.

The CDR3 nucleotides read TGCGCCAGCAGCTTGGCCGGCGAAGGAAAGCTGAGCTCCTACGAGCAGTACTTC. Its translation is CASSLAGEGKLSSYEQYF. The V and J genes are TRBV5-1 and TRBJ2-7; D not certain. The germline V and J ends were trimmed by 0 bases and 0 bases, with 19 bases remaining between them. This CDR3 comprises 18 residues. Germline V gene data show CDR1 as SGHRS and CDR2 as YFSETQ.

The chain uses TRBV27 and TRBJ1-1; D is unclear. Germline values: CDR1 MNHEY, CDR2 SMNVEV (reference sequence). Trimming left V 0 bases short and J 3 bases short, with 17 bases between. The CDR3 loop spans 17 amino acids. The CDR3 DNA reads TGTGCCAGCAGTTTATCAAGGGATGGGGAACCCTACACTGAAGCTTTCTTT. This codes for CASSLSRDGEPYTEAFF.

The genes are TRBV6-1 and TRBJ2-7; the D gene is possibly TRBD2 (6 bases). Looked up from germline, CDR1 is MNHNS and CDR2 is SASEGT. Trimming stripped 1 base from V and 3 bases from J, with 13 bases between. This CDR3 has 15 residues. CDR3 sequence reads: CASSEGVGRYYEQYF. CDR3 sequence (DNA): TGTGCCAGCAGTGAAGGCGTCGGGAGATACTACGAGCAGTACTTC.

This clone was seen only once. V and J are TRBV5-6 and TRBJ1-1, with 8 bases lining up with TRBD1. In germline, CDR1 is SGHDT, CDR2 YYEEEE. The J segment lost 2 bases and the V segment lost 2 bases, leaving 5 bases of the junction unmatched. This CDR3 is 15 amino acids long. CDR3 protein: CASSLQGGGNTEAFF. CDR3 nucleotides: TGTGCCAGCAGCTTACAGGGGGGAGGAAACACTGAAGCTTTCTTT. The whole variable domain, filled in from reference TRBV5-6 and TRBJ1-1, reads DAGVTQSPTHLIKTRGQQVTLRCSPKSGHDTVSWYQQALGQGPQFIFQYYEEEERQRGNFPDRFSGHQFPNYSSELNVNALLLGDSALYLCASSLQGGGNTEAFFGQGTRLTVV.

This chain links TRBV7-9 with TRBJ2-3; D unclear. V lost 6 bases and J lost 4, with 11 bases in between. Looked up from germline, CDR1 is SEHNR and CDR2 is FQNEAQ (reference sequence). The CDR3 covers 13 residues. Written as DNA, the CDR3 is TGTGCCAGCAGTTCCGGGCTATCAGATACGCAGTATTTT. It yields the protein CASSSGLSDTQYF.

The chain joins TRBV5-5 to TRBJ2-2; D possibly corresponds to TRBD2 (6 bases). V was trimmed by 4 bases and J by 1 base, leaving 14 bases between them. The CDR3 has 16 residues. Germline V gene data show CDR1 as SGHKS and CDR2 as YYEKEE (reference sequence). DNA of the CDR3: TGTGCCAGCAGCGGAGGGATTACCGTGAACACCGGGGAGCTGTTTTTT. Its protein is CASSGGITVNTGELFF.

The rearrangement joins TRBV30 to TRBJ2-2; 12 nucleotides line up with TRBD1. The germline V gene has CDR1 GTSNPN and CDR2 SVGIG (reference sequence). The CDR3 consists of 18 residues. The J segment lost 5 bases and the V segment lost 1 base, leaving 11 bases of the junction unmatched. CDR3 DNA sequence: TGTGCCTGGAGTGCCCGGGGACAGGGGGCTCAGAGAACCGGGGAGCTGTTTTTT. Encoded protein: CAWSARGQGAQRTGELFF.

The CDR3 DNA reads as TGTGCCAGCAGCCCCGTGACAGGGGGAAGGACCTACGAGCAGTACTTC. Amino acid sequence: CASSPVTGGRTYEQYF. The V call is TRBV7-9, the J call TRBJ2-7, with 9 bases aligning to TRBD1. The CDR3 extends over 16 amino acids. Germline trimming cut 5 bases from V and 2 bases from J; bases unmatched to any gene: 10. Germline CDR1 SEHNR, CDR2 FQNEAQ (reference sequence).

This clone has only one observation. The chain recombines TRBV5-6 with TRBJ1-4; D not resolved. Germline V gene lookup returns CDR1 SGHDT and CDR2 YYEEEE. Trimming took 4 bases from V and 8 from J, leaving 15 bases between them. This CDR3 comprises 14 residues. DNA of the CDR3: TGTGCCAGCAGCGACACTGGTGAAGTGGAAAAACTGTTTTTT. This encodes CASSDTGEVEKLFF.

V usage is TRBV2 and J usage is TRBJ2-7; tentative D call: TRBD1 (5 bases). V was cut by 6 bases and J by 0 bases, with 9 bases left in between. Germline CDR1 and CDR2: SNHLY and FYNNEI. The CDR3 spans 13 residues. The CDR3 bases are TGTGCCAGCAGCCGTGACAGCTCCTACGAGCAGTACTTC. Its protein product is CASSRDSSYEQYF.